The 27 T cell receptor beta chains listed next were all sequenced from one sample in a study of blood T cell repertoires in COVID-19. The table came from immunoSEQ multiplex PCR; TCRdb's copy has only in-frame clones and leaves some out. The sample lists about 190,000 clones, about 86% seen once, with 0.88% in the top ten. Sample: peripheral blood. The source is a woman aged 18-35 years who had recovered from COVID-19.

This chain joins TRBV19 and TRBJ2-1; 10 nucleotides agree with TRBD2. The CDR3 loop spans 14 amino acids. V shed 6 bases, J shed 5 bases, and the junction held 4 bases outside the gene matches. Germline CDR1 and CDR2: LNHDA and SQIVND (reference sequence). As DNA, the CDR3 is TGTGCCAGTAGGTGGCTAGCGGGAGACAATGAGCAGTTCTTC. It codes for CASRWLAGDNEQFF. The variable domain in full, completed from reference TRBV19 and TRBJ2-1, reads DGGITQSPKYLFRKEGQNVTLSCEQNLNHDAMYWYRQDPGQGLRLIYYSQIVNDFQKGDIAEGYSVSREKKESFPLTVTSAQKNPTAFYLCASRWLAGDNEQFFGPGTRLTVL.

This clone has more than one count but fewer than ten. The chain uses TRBV7-9 and TRBJ2-1, with TRBD2 matching over 7 bases. Trimming removed 0 bases from V and 6 bases from J; junction bases left unmatched: 5. Germline V gene lookup returns CDR1 SEHNR and CDR2 FQNEAQ (reference sequence). This CDR3 comprises 15 residues. The CDR3 DNA reads as TGTGCCAGCAGCTTAGCGGGAGGGCCGCGCAATGAGCAGTTCTTC. The encoded protein is CASSLAGGPRNEQFF.

The gene calls are TRBV7-6 and TRBJ2-3; 9 bases are shared with TRBD2. V lost 2 bases and J lost 7; bases outside the gene matches: 7. Germline values: CDR1 SGHVS, CDR2 FNYEAQ. The length of the CDR3 is 15 residues. The CDR3 coding sequence is TGTGCCAGCAGCTTATCGGGCGGGGGGGCATATACGCAGTATTTT. It encodes CASSLSGGGAYTQYF.

The chain recombines TRBV3-1 (or the pseudogene TRBV3-2) with TRBJ1-2, with a tentative D call TRBD1 (6 bases). The CDR3 has 16 residues. Germline CDR1 is LGHDT and CDR2 is YNNKEL (reference sequence). V was clipped by 1 base and J by 2 bases, with 14 bases between them. CDR3 sequence: CASSQVIPRGNYGYTF. The CDR3 DNA reads TGTGCCAGCAGCCAAGTTATCCCCAGGGGAAACTATGGCTACACCTTC.

The chain combines TRBV7-2 with TRBJ1-1; 7 nucleotides match TRBD1. V gave up 3 bases and J gave up 2 bases; unmatched junction bases: 6. Germline CDR1 is SGHTA and CDR2 is FQGNSA. This CDR3 has 15 amino acids. The CDR3 nucleotides read TGTGCCAGCAGCTTCGACAGGGAGACCAACACTGAAGCTTTCTTT. This translates into CASSFDRETNTEAFF.

The chain couples TRBV6-5 to TRBJ2-7, with 8 bases lining up with TRBD2. From germline, CDR1 is MNHEY and CDR2 SVGAGI. Unmatched junction bases numbered 10, after V lost 6 bases and J lost 3 bases. The CDR3 consists of 15 residues. DNA for the CDR3: TGTGCCAGCAGACTGAACGCCGGGACTAGCTACGAGCAGTACTTC. As protein: CASRLNAGTSYEQYF.

The chain is built from TRBV14 and TRBJ2-7, with a weak D call TRBD1 (5 bases). The germline V and J ends were trimmed by 0 bases and 3 bases, with 9 bases remaining between them. Germline-derived CDR1 and CDR2 are SGHDN and FVKESK. There are 14 residues in the CDR3. CDR3 loop: CASSQEGVSYEQYV. The CDR3 nucleotides are TGTGCCAGCAGCCAAGAAGGGGTAAGCTACGAGCAGTACGTC.

The J gene is TRBJ2-2, the V gene TRBV7-3; 7 nucleotides match TRBD2. The CDR3 spans 16 residues. The V gene's germline CDR1 is SGHTA and CDR2 FQGTGA. The junction had 5 bases not matched to a gene; V was cut back by 0 bases and J by 4 bases. This CDR3 reads CASSLTGEGVTGELFF. The CDR3 region has the DNA TGTGCCAGCAGCTTAACGGGGGAGGGCGTCACCGGGGAGCTGTTTTTT.

The chain carries TRBV18 and TRBJ1-5; D possibly corresponds to TRBD1 (5 bases). CDR1 and CDR2 from the germline V gene are KGHSH and LQKENI. This CDR3 region has 15 residues. V dropped 5 bases and J dropped 2 bases, with 13 bases sitting between them. The CDR3 nucleotides read TGTGCCAGCTCAGGAGGGGTTTCGGGCAATCAGCCCCAGCATTTT. Amino acids: CASSGGVSGNQPQHF.

V and J are TRBV6-5 and TRBJ2-7, with D perhaps matching TRBD2 (5 bases). Trimming shortened V by 7 bases and J by 2 bases, and 18 bases separated the two germline ends. Germline CDR1 and CDR2: MNHEY and SVGAGI. This CDR3 is built from 15 residues. CDR3 nucleotides: TGTGCCAGCACCCGAAGCACCGGGGAACCCTACGAGCAGTACGTC. Translation gives CASTRSTGEPYEQYV.

This sequence joins TRBV7-2 and TRBJ2-1, with D possibly being TRBD2 (5 bases). Trimming took off 0 bases at V and 7 bases at J, with 19 bases between the two ends. Germline values: CDR1 SGHTA, CDR2 FQGNSA. This CDR3 is 17 amino acids long. The CDR3 nucleotides are TGTGCCAGCAGCTTAGCCACAGCGGCCCCCCCGAGTAATGAGCAGTTCTTC. Translating it yields CASSLATAAPPSNEQFF. Supplemented by reference TRBV7-2 and TRBJ2-1, the full variable domain reads GAGVSQSPSNKVTEKGKDVELRCDPISGHTALYWYRQSLGQGLEFLIYFQGNSAPDKSGLPSDRFSAERTGGSVSTLTIQRTQQEDSAVYLCASSLATAAPPSNEQFFGPGTRLTVL.

This chain connects TRBV10-3 to TRBJ2-3; maybe TRBD1 (6 bases). The V end was cut by 4 bases, the J end by 2 bases, with 13 bases between. Germline lookup yields CDR1 ENHRY and CDR2 SYGVKD. The length of the CDR3 is 15 residues. This chain's CDR3 is CAISGKDSSTDTQYF. The CDR3 nucleotides read TGTGCCATCAGTGGTAAGGACAGCTCCACAGATACGCAGTATTTT.

The genes are TRBV11-2 and TRBJ2-3; weak D call: TRBD2 (6 bases). The V gene lost 3 bases and the J gene lost 7 bases, with 8 bases spanning the gap. Germline assignment: CDR1 SGHAT and CDR2 FQNNGV. The CDR3 spans 12 residues. DNA of the CDR3: TGTGCCAGCAGCTTGGAGGGGAATACGCAGTATTTT. Its protein product is CASSLEGNTQYF.

The chain uses TRBV24-1 and TRBJ2-2; 9 nucleotides match TRBD2. Germline trimming cut 4 bases from V and 5 bases from J; bases unmatched to any gene: 7. The CDR3 is 16 residues long. Germline V gene sequence: CDR1 KGHDR, CDR2 SFDVKD. The CDR3 region has the DNA TGTGCCACCAGTGACCTGCAGCGGGGGGCTACCGGGGAGCTGTTTTTT. This gives the protein CATSDLQRGATGELFF.

The V gene is TRBV6-1, the J gene TRBJ2-5, with D unresolved. CDR3 length: 14 residues. The V end lost 0 bases, the J end lost 2 bases, and 7 bases lay between the germline ends. The germline V gene encodes CDR1 MNHNS and CDR2 SASEGT. DNA for the CDR3: TGTGCCAGCAGTGAAGCGGGCAGACAAGAGACCCAGTACTTC. Encoded protein: CASSEAGRQETQYF.

The genes are TRBV5-6 and TRBJ2-7; D perhaps matches TRBD2 (6 bases). This CDR3 comprises 13 residues. Trimming removed 4 bases at V and 4 bases at J, with 12 bases between. Germline lookup yields CDR1 SGHDT and CDR2 YYEEEE. This chain's CDR3 is CASSAGRDYEQYV. CDR3 DNA: TGTGCCAGCAGCGCGGGGAGAGATTACGAGCAGTACGTC.

The J gene is TRBJ1-1, the V gene TRBV29-1, with 7 positions matching TRBD1. The length of the CDR3 is 12 residues. The germline CDR1 and CDR2 sequences are SQVTM and ANQGSEA. The junction had 6 bases not matched to a gene; V was cut back by 4 bases and J by 7 bases. As DNA, the CDR3 is TGCAGCGTTGTCGGGGACAGCGGTGAAGCTTTCTTT. The encoded protein is CSVVGDSGEAFF.

This rearrangement joins TRBV10-3 to TRBJ1-5, with D perhaps TRBD1 (5 bases). The germline V gene encodes CDR1 ENHRY and CDR2 SYGVKD. The CDR3 length is 15 residues. The ends were cut back, 0 bases at V and 6 bases at J, with 12 bases in the middle. CDR3 in DNA: TGTGCCATCAGTGAGTCGCCAAGGGGCGGTCAGCCCCAGCATTTT. Protein product: CAISESPRGGQPQHF.

V gene TRBV6-2 or TRBV6-3 combines with J gene TRBJ1-5; 7 bases match TRBD1. The CDR3 consists of 18 residues. The V segment lost 4 bases and the J segment 5 bases; nucleotides outside the gene matches: 17. The V gene's germline CDR1 is MNHEY and CDR2 SVGEGT. This CDR3 reads CASSWGPSRTQGHQPQHF. The CDR3 DNA is TGTGCCAGCAGTTGGGGACCTAGTAGGACACAGGGGCATCAGCCCCAGCATTTT.

The chain couples TRBV5-4 to TRBJ2-7; D perhaps matches TRBD2 (5 bases). Per germline, CDR1 SGHNT and CDR2 YYREEE (reference sequence). CDR3 length: 14 amino acids. Trimming cost V 2 bases and J 5 bases, with 14 bases left between them. Here the CDR3 reads CASSLTTGFNEQYF. The DNA of the CDR3 is TGTGCCAGCAGCTTAACGACGGGGTTCAACGAGCAGTACTTC.

V usage is TRBV4-2 and J usage is TRBJ1-2; a weak D match, TRBD1 (5 bases). The CDR3 consists of 17 residues. Germline lookup yields CDR1 LGHNA and CDR2 YNFKEQ. Trimming took 3 bases from V and 4 from J, leaving 21 bases between them. In nucleotides, the CDR3 is TGTGCCAGCAGCCAGCTCCCCCTTGGCCAGGGCAGCTATGGCTACACCTTC. This sequence encodes CASSQLPLGQGSYGYTF.

There are a few counts of this clone. V is TRBV12-3 or TRBV12-4 and J is TRBJ1-4; no reliable D call. The V and J ends lost 1 base and 8 bases respectively, with 5 bases between them. This CDR3 has 12 residues. In nucleotides, the CDR3 is TGTGCCAGCAGTTTAGGAGGGGAAAAACTGTTTTTT. Translated, it gives CASSLGGEKLFF.

J is TRBJ1-2 and V is TRBV7-8; D ambiguous. The CDR3 is 14 residues long. With 0 bases removed from V and 8 bases from J, the gap between germline ends came to 13 bases. The germline CDR1 and CDR2 sequences are SGHVS and FQNEAQ. CDR3 in DNA: TGTGCCAGCAGCTTAGCATTGGAGGGAAGGGGCTACACCTTC. The encoded protein is CASSLALEGRGYTF.

The chain joins TRBV20-1 to TRBJ1-2; maybe TRBD1 (5 bases). Germline-derived CDR1 and CDR2 are DFQATT and SNEGSKA (reference sequence). V dropped 3 bases and J dropped 2 bases, with 19 bases sitting between them. The CDR3 sequence is 16 residues long. CDR3: CSASGSQGVGNYGYTF. The CDR3 nucleotides are TGCAGTGCTAGTGGGAGTCAGGGCGTGGGGAACTATGGCTACACCTTC.

CDR3 sequence: CASSNAGQGGIVYGYTF. In nucleotides, the CDR3 is TGTGCCAGCAGTAACGCAGGGCAAGGCGGGATTGTCTATGGCTACACCTTC. V gene TRBV6-2 or TRBV6-3 combines with J gene TRBJ1-2; D might be TRBD1 (5 bases). The V end was cut by 5 bases, the J end by 4 bases, with 23 bases between. Germline V gene data show CDR1 as MNHEY and CDR2 as SVGEGT. There are 17 residues in the CDR3.

The rearrangement joins TRBV10-3 to TRBJ2-7; 16 bases match TRBD2. V shed 0 bases and J 7 bases; nucleotides not matched to a gene: 9. Germline values: CDR1 ENHRY, CDR2 SYGVKD. The CDR3 extends over 18 amino acids. The CDR3 loop is CAISESPGTSGGAGEQYF. CDR3 DNA sequence: TGTGCCATCAGTGAGTCGCCGGGGACTAGCGGGGGGGCTGGAGAGCAGTACTTC.

This clone occurred a few times. The gene calls are TRBV30 and TRBJ1-5, with D maybe TRBD1 (5 bases). Per the germline V gene, CDR1 is GTSNPN and CDR2 is SVGIG (reference sequence). The ends were cut back, 3 bases at V and 1 base at J, with 13 bases in the middle. The CDR3 totals 15 residues. CDR3 nucleotide sequence: TGTGCCTGGAGGCTCCCGGGGGGAAGCAATCAGCCCCAGCATTTT. This sequence encodes CAWRLPGGSNQPQHF.